This TCR beta chain was retrieved from a study of CD8+ T cells in alopecia areata. The CDR3 runs to 12 residues. Trimming shortened V by 6 bases and J by 0 bases, and 9 bases separated the two germline ends. Germline V gives CDR1 SQVTM, CDR2 ANQGSEA. Treatment meaning: oral pan-JAK inhibitor, 5-10 mg twice daily. The authors extracted RNA and reverse transcribed it into cDNA as the sequencing template. TCRdb keeps only in-frame clones here, not all; method: immunoSEQ multiplex PCR. Here the sample spans roughly 190,000 clones, less than 65% being singletons. V usage is TRBV29-1 and J usage is TRBJ2-7; possible D gene TRBD1, 6 bases. The sequence was collected from a human donor with alopecia areata. The sample consisted of CD4+ T cells sorted from blood, taken at week 24, from a patient treated with tofacitinib. CDR3 nucleotides: TGCAGCGTCACAGGGCTCTCCTACGAGCAGTACTTC. It encodes CSVTGLSYEQYF.